This T cell receptor (beta chain) is from a study of cytomegalovirus exposure and HLA in healthy donors. Germline V gene sequence: CDR1 SGHVS, CDR2 FQNEAQ. J lost 0 bases, V lost 10 bases, and 5 bases had no gene match. The CDR3 contains 13 residues. From the approximately 120-subject validation cohort, which was separate from the roughly 630-subject first cohort, the donors were drawn. Clones were read by immunoSEQ multiplex PCR, and TCRdb kept only the in-frame ones, dropping some. The sample carries a few hundred thousand clones, around 87% recorded once. Overall study findings and caveats: In the roughly 120 validation repertoires, a later analysis found that first-cohort TCR clusters tended to co-occur.

As concerns this clone: What it binds is not known.

The TCR was taken from a woman between 18 and 29 years old in good health and CMV-seronegative. V usage is TRBV7-8 and J usage is TRBJ2-7, with 8 bases fitting TRBD2. The sequencing input was PBMCs. The CDR3 DNA reads as TGTGCCACCCTGGCGGGAGGCTCCTACGAGCAGTACTTC. Encoded protein: CATLAGGSYEQYF.